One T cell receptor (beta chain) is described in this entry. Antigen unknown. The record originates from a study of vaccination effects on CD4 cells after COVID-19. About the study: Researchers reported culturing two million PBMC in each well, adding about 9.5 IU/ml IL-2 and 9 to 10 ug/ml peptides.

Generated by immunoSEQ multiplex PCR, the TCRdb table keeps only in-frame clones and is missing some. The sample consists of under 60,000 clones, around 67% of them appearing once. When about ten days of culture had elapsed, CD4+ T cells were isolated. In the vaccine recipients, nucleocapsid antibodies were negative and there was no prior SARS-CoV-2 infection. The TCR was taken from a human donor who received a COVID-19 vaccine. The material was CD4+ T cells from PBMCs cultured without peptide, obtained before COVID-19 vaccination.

The CDR3 protein is CASSPDRTSGANVLTF. CDR3 DNA sequence: TGTGCCAGTAGCCCCGACAGGACCTCTGGGGCCAACGTCCTGACTTTC. This chain uses TRBV19 with TRBJ2-6, with a possible D match to TRBD1 (6 bases). With 6 bases removed from V and 0 bases from J, the gap between germline ends came to 12 bases. From germline, CDR1 is LNHDA and CDR2 SQIVND (reference sequence). This CDR3 has 16 amino acids. Variable domain in full (rest from reference TRBV19 and TRBJ2-6): DGGITQSPKYLFRKEGQNVTLSCEQNLNHDAMYWYRQDPGQGLRLIYYSQIVNDFQKGDIAEGYSVSREKKESFPLTVTSAQKNPTAFYLCASSPDRTSGANVLTFGAGSRLTVL.